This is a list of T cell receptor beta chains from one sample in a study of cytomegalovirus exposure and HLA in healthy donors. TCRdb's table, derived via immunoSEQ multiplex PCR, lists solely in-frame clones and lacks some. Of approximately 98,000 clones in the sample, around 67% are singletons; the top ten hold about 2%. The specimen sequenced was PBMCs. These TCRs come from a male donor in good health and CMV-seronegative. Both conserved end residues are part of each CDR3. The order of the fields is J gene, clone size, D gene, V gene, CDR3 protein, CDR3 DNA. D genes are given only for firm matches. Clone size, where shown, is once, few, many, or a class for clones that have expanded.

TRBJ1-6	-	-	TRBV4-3	CASSQAGSSYNSPLHF	TGCGCCAGCAGCCAAGCGGGAAGCTCCTATAATTCACCCCTCCACTTT
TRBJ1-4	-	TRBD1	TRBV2	CASRPGTGNEKLFF	TGTGCCAGCAGACCCGGGACAGGGAACGAAAAACTGTTTTTT
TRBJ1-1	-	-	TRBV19	CASSIDPRERAEAFF	TGTGCCAGTAGTATAGATCCCCGGGAGAGAGCTGAAGCTTTCTTT
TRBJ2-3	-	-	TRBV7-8	CASSFGGAVSDTQYF	TGTGCCAGCAGCTTCGGGGGAGCGGTCTCAGATACGCAGTATTTT
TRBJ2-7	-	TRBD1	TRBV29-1	CSVEGRGQGSYEQYF	TGCAGCGTTGAAGGTCGGGGACAGGGATCCTACGAGCAGTACTTC
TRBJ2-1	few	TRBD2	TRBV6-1	CANEGSGRDYNEQFF	TGTGCCAACGAGGGAAGCGGGAGGGATTACAATGAGCAGTTCTTC
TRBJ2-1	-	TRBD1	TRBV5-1	CASSLEGTGGGDEQFF	TGCGCCAGCAGTTTGGAGGGGACAGGGGGCGGGGATGAGCAGTTCTTC
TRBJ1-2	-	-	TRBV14	CASSPRTYQRGYTF	TGTGCCAGCAGCCCTCGGACATATCAGAGGGGCTACACCTTC
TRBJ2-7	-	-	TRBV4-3	CASSQDRAGVGSYEQYF	TGCGCCAGCAGCCAAGATCGTGCCGGGGTGGGCTCCTACGAGCAGTACTTC
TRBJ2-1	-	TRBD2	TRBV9	CASSVDLAGGPRNEQFF	TGTGCCAGCAGCGTTGACCTAGCGGGAGGGCCAAGAAATGAGCAGTTCTTC
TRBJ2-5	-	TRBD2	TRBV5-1	CASSWLAGGPAEETQYF	TGCGCCAGCAGCTGGCTAGCGGGGGGGCCAGCCGAAGAGACCCAGTACTTC
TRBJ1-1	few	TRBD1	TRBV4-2	CASSRGQGNTEAFF	TGTGCCAGCAGCAGGGGACAGGGGAACACTGAAGCTTTCTTT
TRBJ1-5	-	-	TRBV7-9	CASSLQGTGHQPQHF	TGTGCCAGCAGCCTTCAGGGGACGGGACATCAGCCCCAGCATTTT
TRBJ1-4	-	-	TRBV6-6	CASSYSMGSSGEKLFF	TGTGCCAGCAGTTACTCGATGGGCTCGAGCGGTGAAAAACTGTTTTTT
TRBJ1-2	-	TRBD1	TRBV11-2	CASSVNRGSEPYGYTF	TGTGCCAGCAGCGTAAACAGGGGGTCCGAACCCTATGGCTACACCTTC
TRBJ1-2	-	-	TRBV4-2	CASSQDRVDVNYGYTF	TGTGCCAGCAGCCAAGACAGGGTTGACGTTAACTATGGCTACACCTTC
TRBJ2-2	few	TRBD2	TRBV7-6	CASSPTSGRDTGELFF	TGTGCCAGCAGCCCGACTAGCGGGAGAGACACCGGGGAGCTGTTTTTT
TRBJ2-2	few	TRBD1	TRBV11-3	CASTVQGPSGTGELFF	TGTGCCAGCACCGTACAGGGGCCGTCTGGGACCGGGGAGCTGTTTTTT
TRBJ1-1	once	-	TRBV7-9	CASSSIEAFF	TGTGCCAGTAGCTCAATCGAAGCTTTCTTT
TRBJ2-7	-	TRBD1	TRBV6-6	CASSYVTGGSYEQYF	TGTGCCAGCAGTTACGTGACAGGGGGCTCCTACGAGCAGTACTTC
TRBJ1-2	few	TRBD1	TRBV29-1	CSVEVGQGDHYGYTF	TGCAGCGTTGAAGTCGGCCAGGGGGACCACTATGGCTACACCTTC
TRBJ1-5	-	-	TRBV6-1	CASSEPPGASNQPQHF	TGTGCCAGCAGTGAACCCCCGGGAGCTAGCAATCAGCCCCAGCATTTT
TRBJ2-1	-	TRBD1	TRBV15	CATSRDQGQGNEQFF	TGTGCCACCAGCAGAGACCAAGGACAGGGGAATGAGCAGTTCTTC
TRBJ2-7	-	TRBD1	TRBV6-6	CASRRQGNYEQYF	TGTGCCAGCAGACGACAGGGTAACTACGAGCAGTACTTC
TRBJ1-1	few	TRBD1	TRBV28	CASSPRTGGLTEAFF	TGTGCCAGCAGTCCGAGGACAGGGGGCTTAACTGAAGCTTTCTTT
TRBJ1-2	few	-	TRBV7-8	CASSLDKNYGYTF	TGTGCCAGCAGCTTAGACAAAAACTATGGCTACACCTTC
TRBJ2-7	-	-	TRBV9	CASSVGDPYEQYF	TGTGCCAGCAGCGTAGGAGATCCCTACGAGCAGTACTTC
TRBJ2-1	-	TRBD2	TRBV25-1	CASSERAGVEQFF	TGTGCCAGCAGTGAGCGAGCGGGAGTGGAGCAGTTCTTC
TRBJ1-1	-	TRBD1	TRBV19	CASTDPGQGATEAFF	TGTGCCAGTACTGACCCGGGACAGGGGGCGACTGAAGCTTTCTTT
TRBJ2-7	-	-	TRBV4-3	CASSQVTRPVDSTEEQYF	TGCGCCAGCAGCCAAGTTACCCGCCCAGTTGACAGCACGGAAGAGCAGTACTTC
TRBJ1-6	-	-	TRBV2	CASRRGIDYNSPLHF	TGTGCCAGCAGAAGGGGGATCGACTATAATTCACCCCTCCACTTT
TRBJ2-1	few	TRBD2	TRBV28	CASREASGRAHNEQFF	TGTGCCAGCAGGGAGGCTAGCGGGAGAGCCCACAATGAGCAGTTCTTC
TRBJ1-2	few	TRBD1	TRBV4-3	CASSQAVQGDYGYTF	TGCGCCAGCAGCCAGGCCGTACAGGGGGATTATGGCTACACCTTC
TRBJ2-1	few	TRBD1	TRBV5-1	CASSDSFHRGAGNEQFF	TGCGCCAGCAGCGACAGTTTTCACAGGGGGGCAGGGAATGAGCAGTTCTTC
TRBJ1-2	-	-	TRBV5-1	CASSLGGADGYTF	TGCGCCAGCAGCTTGGGGGGAGCCGACGGCTACACCTTC
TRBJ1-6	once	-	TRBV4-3	CASSQDSRPSEGPLHF	TGCGCCAGCAGCCAAGATTCCAGACCTTCGGAGGGACCCCTCCACTTT
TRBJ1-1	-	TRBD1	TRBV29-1	CSVEGQIGTAFF	TGCAGCGTCGAGGGACAGATCGGGACAGCTTTCTTT
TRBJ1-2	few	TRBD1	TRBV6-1	CASKTGVVYGYTF	TGTGCCAGCAAAACAGGGGTGGTCTATGGCTACACCTTC
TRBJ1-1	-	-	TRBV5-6	CASSLLPGNMNTEAFF	TGTGCCAGCAGCTTGTTGCCCGGGAACATGAACACTGAAGCTTTCTTT
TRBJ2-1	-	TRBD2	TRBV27	CASSFLTSGRAREQFF	TGTGCCAGCAGTTTCCTGACTAGCGGGAGGGCCCGTGAGCAGTTCTTC
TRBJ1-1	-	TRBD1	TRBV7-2	CASRLDRGNTEAFF	TGTGCCAGCAGGTTAGACAGGGGGAACACTGAAGCTTTCTTT
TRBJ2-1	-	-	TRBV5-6	CASSFPSSYNEQFF	TGTGCCAGCAGCTTCCCTAGCTCCTACAATGAGCAGTTCTTC
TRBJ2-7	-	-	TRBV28	CASSFKGVSYEQYF	TGTGCCAGCAGTTTTAAGGGGGTTTCCTACGAGCAGTACTTC
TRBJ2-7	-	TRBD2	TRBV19	CASSALNLAGDEQYF	TGTGCCAGTAGTGCCCTAAACCTAGCGGGAGACGAGCAGTACTTC
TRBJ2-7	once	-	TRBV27	CASSLSAGLKREQYF	TGTGCCAGCAGTTTAAGTGCAGGGCTAAAAAGGGAGCAGTACTTC
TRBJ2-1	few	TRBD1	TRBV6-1	CASSEESGTGNNEQFF	TGTGCCAGCAGTGAGGAGTCCGGGACAGGGAACAATGAGCAGTTCTTC
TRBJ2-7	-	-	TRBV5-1	CASSLALDGSSYEQYF	TGCGCCAGCAGCTTGGCCTTAGACGGGAGCTCCTACGAGCAGTACTTC
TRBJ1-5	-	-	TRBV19	CASRTDWSGGNQPQHF	TGTGCCAGTAGGACGGACTGGTCTGGTGGCAATCAGCCCCAGCATTTT
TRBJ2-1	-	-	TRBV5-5	CASSLSGVVVDEQFF	TGTGCCAGCAGCTTGTCAGGGGTTGTTGTTGATGAGCAGTTCTTC
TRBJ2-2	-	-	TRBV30	CAFQGGTFPGELFF	TGTGCCTTTCAGGGCGGGACTTTTCCCGGGGAGCTGTTTTTT